The 15 T cell receptor beta chains reported below all come from one sample, sequenced in a study of cytomegalovirus exposure and HLA in healthy donors. Researchers ran the PCR with 60 Vbeta and 13 Jbeta primers. Measured with immunoSEQ multiplex PCR; TCRdb has only the in-frame clones, and not every one. In the table there are fewer than 200,000 clones, more than 75% of which are singletons. The source material was PBMCs. The receptor source for this set is a girl aged 2 to 10 in good health and CMV-seropositive.

The chain employs TRBV5-1 and TRBJ2-7; D call uncertain. The CDR3 extends over 13 amino acids. V was clipped by 0 bases and J by 5 bases, with 9 bases between them. Germline loops: CDR1 SGHRS, CDR2 YFSETQ. The CDR3 bases are TGCGCCAGCAGCTTGGCCACGGTAAACGAGCAGTACTTC. As protein: CASSLATVNEQYF.

V is TRBV2 and J is TRBJ1-5, with 7 bases aligning to TRBD1. The CDR3 sequence is 13 residues long. Trimming at V came to 4 bases and at J to 7 bases, leaving 4 bases not matched to a gene. The germline CDR1 and CDR2 sequences are SNHLY and FYNNEI. The CDR3 coding sequence is TGTGCCAGCAGTGGACAGGGTGAACAGCCCCAGCATTTT. Amino acid sequence: CASSGQGEQPQHF.

The chain combines TRBV11-3 with TRBJ2-3; 14 positions match TRBD2. The CDR3 totals 20 residues. V lost 0 bases, J lost 6 bases, and 14 bases stayed unmatched. Germline CDR1 and CDR2: SGHNT and YENEEA. CDR3 sequence reads: CASSLDPTGLAGANGDTQYF. CDR3 DNA: TGTGCCAGCAGCTTAGATCCCACGGGACTAGCGGGAGCCAACGGGGATACGCAGTATTTT.

V and J are TRBV10-2 and TRBJ2-5, with 9 bases fitting TRBD1. Unmatched junction bases numbered 6, after V lost 4 bases and J lost 3 bases. Germline CDR1 reads WSHSY; CDR2 reads SAAADI. The CDR3 has 15 amino acids. CDR3 nucleotides: TGCGCCAGCAGTGGACAGGGGGGGGAAGAAGAGACCCAGTACTTC. Amino acid sequence: CASSGQGGEEETQYF.

V usage is TRBV2 and J usage is TRBJ2-3, with a weak D call TRBD2 (5 bases). This CDR3 has 15 residues. Trimming took 0 bases from V and 1 from J, leaving 8 bases between them. The germline V gene has CDR1 SNHLY and CDR2 FYNNEI. The DNA of the CDR3 is TGTGCCAGCAGTGAAGCATCACTAGGCACAGATACGCAGTATTTT. Amino acids: CASSEASLGTDTQYF.

This chain joins TRBV4-1 and TRBJ2-5; TRBD2 matches 9 bases. The ends lost 4 bases at V and 6 bases at J; junction bases unmatched: 6. There are 14 residues in the CDR3. The germline V gene has CDR1 MGHRA and CDR2 YSYEKL. The CDR3: CASSPSSGVKTQYF. CDR3 nucleotides: TGCGCCAGCAGCCCATCTAGCGGGGTGAAGACCCAGTACTTC.

J is TRBJ2-7 and V is TRBV7-2; D is perhaps TRBD2 (5 bases). There are 14 residues in the CDR3. Trimming shortened V by 0 bases and J by 2 bases, and 8 bases separated the two germline ends. Germline V gene data show CDR1 as SGHTA and CDR2 as FQGNSA. The CDR3 DNA follows: TGTGCCAGCAGCTTAGCCAGCGGAGCCTACGAGCAGTACTTC. The encoded protein is CASSLASGAYEQYF. The whole variable domain, filled in from reference TRBV7-2 and TRBJ2-7, reads GAGVSQSPSNKVTEKGKDVELRCDPISGHTALYWYRQSLGQGLEFLIYFQGNSAPDKSGLPSDRFSAERTGGSVSTLTIQRTQQEDSAVYLCASSLASGAYEQYFGPGTRLTVT.

The V and J genes are TRBV6-1 and TRBJ2-3, with unresolved D. The V gene's germline CDR1 is MNHNS and CDR2 SASEGT. The CDR3 totals 14 residues. V lost 1 base, J lost 8 bases, and 13 bases lay in between. The CDR3 DNA follows: TGTGCCAGCAGTGAAGGAGTAGCCTCGGCTACGCAGTATTTT. Protein sequence: CASSEGVASATQYF.

The chain recombines TRBV14 with TRBJ2-5; 10 nucleotides line up with TRBD1. The DNA end is a closer match to TRBJ2-7, so the J assignment may be wrong. The CDR3 spans 13 residues. From germline, CDR1 is SGHDN and CDR2 FVKESK. CDR3 region: CASGQGGGYEQYF. For the CDR3, the DNA is TGTGCCAGTGGACAGGGGGGAGGCTACGAGCAGTACTTC.

The chain recombines TRBV5-6 with TRBJ2-7, with D maybe TRBD2 (5 bases). Between the trimmed V and J ends, which lost 2 bases and 0 bases, there was a span of 12 bases. The length of the CDR3 is 15 residues. Germline CDR1 is SGHDT and CDR2 is YYEEEE. The chain's CDR3 is CASSLGSPSSYEQYF. CDR3 nucleotides: TGTGCCAGCAGCTTAGGGAGCCCCAGCTCCTACGAGCAGTACTTC.

This chain connects TRBV5-6 to TRBJ2-2; D uncertain. V was clipped by 0 bases and J by 9 bases, with 9 bases between them. CDR1 SGHDT and CDR2 YYEEEE come from the germline V gene. The CDR3 spans 13 residues. This CDR3 reads CASSLAGPRELFF. CDR3 nucleotide sequence: TGTGCCAGCAGCTTGGCTGGGCCCCGGGAGCTGTTTTTT.

The rearrangement joins TRBV19 to TRBJ1-5; TRBD1 might be the D (6 bases). The germline V gene encodes CDR1 LNHDA and CDR2 SQIVND (reference sequence). Trimming left V 4 bases short and J 1 base short, with 11 bases between. This CDR3 has 15 amino acids. The DNA of the CDR3 is TGTGCCAGTAGTAACCCCAGGGGAAGCAATCAGCCCCAGCATTTT. Translating gives CASSNPRGSNQPQHF. Complete variable domain (other parts from reference TRBV19 and TRBJ1-5): DGGITQSPKYLFRKEGQNVTLSCEQNLNHDAMYWYRQDPGQGLRLIYYSQIVNDFQKGDIAEGYSVSREKKESFPLTVTSAQKNPTAFYLCASSNPRGSNQPQHFGDGTRLSIL.

This clone occurred a few times. The rearrangement links TRBV6-1 to TRBJ2-7; D uncertain. Germline values: CDR1 MNHNS, CDR2 SASEGT. The CDR3 consists of 12 residues. Trimming took off 7 bases at V and 0 bases at J, with 7 bases between the two ends. CDR3 loop: CASTGSSYEQYF. CDR3 nucleotide sequence: TGTGCCAGCACAGGCTCCTCCTACGAGCAGTACTTC.

V and J are TRBV27 and TRBJ2-7, with D perhaps matching TRBD2 (5 bases). Trimming left V 5 bases short and J 3 bases short, with 23 bases between. The germline gives CDR1 MNHEY, CDR2 SMNVEV (reference sequence). This CDR3 comprises 17 residues. This chain's CDR3 is CASSPKKGLPRDYEQYF. CDR3 in DNA: TGTGCCAGCAGTCCAAAAAAAGGACTCCCAAGAGACTACGAGCAGTACTTC.

This clone has more than one count but fewer than ten. This chain connects TRBV6-5 to TRBJ2-7, with TRBD1 as a possible D gene (6 bases). Germline CDR1 MNHEY, CDR2 SVGAGI. With 6 bases removed from V and 3 bases from J, the gap between germline ends came to 12 bases. The CDR3 spans 13 residues. The CDR3 DNA reads as TGTGCCAGCAGCCTGGACAGCCGCTACGAGCAGTACTTC. This gives the protein CASSLDSRYEQYF.